This TCR beta chain is drawn from a study of technical replicates of blood from a few donors. The table came from immunoSEQ multiplex PCR; TCRdb's copy has only in-frame clones and leaves some out. This sample carries nearly 95,000 clones, almost 97% of them seen once, and the ten largest clones take roughly 0.36%. The V end was cut by 6 bases, the J end by 0 bases, with 12 bases between. Germline lookup yields CDR1 SNHLY and CDR2 FYNNEI. This CDR3 region has 15 residues. Input material: T cells isolated from PBMCs. The chain combines TRBV2 with TRBJ2-1; D might be TRBD2 (5 bases). The receptor comes from a human donor in good health. DNA for the CDR3: TGTGCCAGCAGCAGAAGCGGTTCCTCCTACAATGAGCAGTTCTTC. It yields the protein CASSRSGSSYNEQFF.